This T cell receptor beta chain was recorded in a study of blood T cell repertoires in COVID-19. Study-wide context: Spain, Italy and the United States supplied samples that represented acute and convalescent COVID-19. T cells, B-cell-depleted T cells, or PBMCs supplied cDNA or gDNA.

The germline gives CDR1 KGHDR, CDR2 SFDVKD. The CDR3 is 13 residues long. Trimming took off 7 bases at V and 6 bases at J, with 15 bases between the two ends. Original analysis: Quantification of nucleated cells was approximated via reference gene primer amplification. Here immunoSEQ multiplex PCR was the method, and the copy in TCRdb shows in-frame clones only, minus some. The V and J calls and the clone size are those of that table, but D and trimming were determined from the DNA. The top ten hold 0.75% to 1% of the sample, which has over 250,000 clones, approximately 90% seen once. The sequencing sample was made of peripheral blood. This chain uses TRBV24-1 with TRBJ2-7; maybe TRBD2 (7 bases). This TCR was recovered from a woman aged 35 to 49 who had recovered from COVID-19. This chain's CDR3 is CATRGGAGGEQYF. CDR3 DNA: TGTGCCACCAGGGGGGGGGCAGGCGGCGAGCAGTACTTC.